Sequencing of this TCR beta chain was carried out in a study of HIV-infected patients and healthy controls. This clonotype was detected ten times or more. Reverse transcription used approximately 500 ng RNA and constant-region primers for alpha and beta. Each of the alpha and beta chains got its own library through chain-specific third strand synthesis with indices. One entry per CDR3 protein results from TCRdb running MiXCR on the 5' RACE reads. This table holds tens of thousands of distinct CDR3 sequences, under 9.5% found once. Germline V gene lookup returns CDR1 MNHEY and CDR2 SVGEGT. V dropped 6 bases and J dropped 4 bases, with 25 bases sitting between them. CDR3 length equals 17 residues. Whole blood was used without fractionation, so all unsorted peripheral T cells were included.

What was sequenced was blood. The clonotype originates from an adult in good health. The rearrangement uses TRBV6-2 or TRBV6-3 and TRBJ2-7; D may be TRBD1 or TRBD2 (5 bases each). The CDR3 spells CASRFRDAGKKGYEQYF. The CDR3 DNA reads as TGTGCCAGCAGATTCCGGGACGCCGGTAAAAAAGGGTACGAGCAGTACTTC.